One and the same sample provided the 31 T cell receptor beta chains below, sequenced in a study of blood T cells in healthy people across ages. Combining a sample-barcoded 5' primer with a J-beta primer mix, a second PCR ran for about 7 to 11 cycles. A single record per CDR3 protein comes from TCRdb applying MiXCR to the 5' RACE reads. The sample shows approximately 760,000 distinct CDR3 sequences, roughly 25% of them seen only once. The sample was also reused in another study, on T cells of mothers and their children.

Sequenced: blood. Receptor source: a boy aged 5-17 years in good health.

The chain couples TRBV11-2 to TRBJ2-3; D possibly uses TRBD1 or TRBD2 (5 bases each). The CDR3 consists of 15 residues. The V gene's germline CDR1 is SGHAT and CDR2 FQNNGV. Deletions cut 7 bases from V and 2 bases from J, with 16 bases between. The CDR3 spells CASTNLGELTDTQYF. As DNA, the CDR3 is TGTGCCAGCACCAACCTGGGGGAACTCACAGATACGCAGTATTTT.

This clonotype was seen more than once but under ten times. J is TRBJ2-7 and V is TRBV20-1, with 8 bases identical to TRBD2. V gave up 6 bases and J gave up 0 bases; unmatched junction bases: 7. Germline V gives CDR1 DFQATT, CDR2 SNEGSKA (reference sequence). The CDR3 loop spans 14 amino acids. CDR3 sequence (DNA): TGCAGTGCAGTCCCAGGGACTAGCTCCTACGAGCAGTACTTC. It encodes CSAVPGTSSYEQYF.

V and J are TRBV20-1 and TRBJ2-1; 7 positions match TRBD2. The CDR3 totals 15 residues. Looked up from germline, CDR1 is DFQATT and CDR2 is SNEGSKA (reference sequence). V gave up 0 bases and J gave up 7 bases; unmatched junction bases: 9. The CDR3 reads CSARDGSSGGNEQFF. The CDR3 region has the DNA TGCAGTGCTAGAGATGGATCTAGCGGTGGAAATGAGCAGTTCTTC.

This clonotype was detected a few times. This rearrangement joins TRBV28 to TRBJ1-2; TRBD1 might be the D (6 bases). The ends were cut back, 6 bases at V and 5 bases at J, with 16 bases in the middle. This CDR3 region has 14 residues. Per germline, CDR1 MDHEN and CDR2 SYDVKM. This chain's CDR3 is CASSYRAGAYGYTF. In nucleotides, the CDR3 is TGTGCCAGCAGCTACCGAGCAGGGGCTTATGGCTACACCTTC.

CDR3 nucleotide sequence: TGTGCCAGCAGCTTAAACCGGGAACAAGAGACCCAGTACTTC. This gives the protein CASSLNREQETQYF. The V call is TRBV7-2, the J call TRBJ2-5, with D tentatively TRBD2 (5 bases). The CDR3 sequence is 14 residues long. The V end was cut by 2 bases, the J end by 2 bases, with 9 bases between. The germline V gene has CDR1 SGHTA and CDR2 FQGNSA.

The chain recombines TRBV6-5 with TRBJ2-7; D remains unclear. Germline-derived CDR1 and CDR2 are MNHEY and SVGAGI. Trimming took off 5 bases at V and 6 bases at J, with 14 bases between the two ends. The CDR3 extends over 13 amino acids. The CDR3: CASSRPGDSEQYF. The DNA of the CDR3 is TGTGCCAGCAGTCGCCCCGGCGATAGCGAGCAGTACTTC.

The chain joins TRBV29-1 to TRBJ2-5, with D hard to call. The closer fit of TRBJ2-7 to the DNA end suggests the J call may be wrong. Per the germline V gene, CDR1 is SQVTM and CDR2 is ANQGSEA. The CDR3 consists of 13 residues. The CDR3 DNA reads as TGCAGCGTTGAAGGGGTTCTGTCTAGCGAGCAGTACTTC. It encodes CSVEGVLSSEQYF.

This clonotype was seen only a few times. V usage is TRBV14 and J usage is TRBJ2-2; 8 bases are shared with TRBD2. Germline assignment: CDR1 SGHDN and CDR2 FVKESK. Unmatched junction bases numbered 9, after V lost 1 base and J lost 5 bases. The CDR3 totals 17 residues. CDR3 region: CASSQVRGGPQTGELFF. The CDR3 coding sequence is TGTGCCAGCAGCCAAGTTCGCGGGGGGCCACAGACCGGGGAGCTGTTTTTT.

This clonotype occurred a few times. The chain joins TRBV7-6 to TRBJ2-3; 10 nucleotides align to TRBD2. This CDR3 comprises 17 residues. Germline V lookup: CDR1 SGHVS, CDR2 FNYEAQ. Losses at the gene ends were 2 bases for V and 0 bases for J; bases not matched to a gene: 5. For the CDR3, the DNA is TGTGCCAGCAGCTTACCTAGCGGGGGAACTAGCACAGATACGCAGTATTTT. It codes for CASSLPSGGTSTDTQYF.

This chain uses TRBV6-2 or TRBV6-3 with TRBJ1-4; no firm D call. CDR3 length: 12 residues. Germline CDR1 MNHEY, CDR2 SVGEGT. V was clipped by 6 bases and J by 5 bases, with 7 bases between them. In nucleotides, the CDR3 is TGTGCCAGCAGAACAGTGAATGAAAAACTGTTTTTT. Protein sequence: CASRTVNEKLFF.

The chain employs TRBV27 and TRBJ2-7; perhaps TRBD2 as D (5 bases). CDR1 and CDR2 from the germline V gene are MNHEY and SMNVEV (reference sequence). The CDR3 runs 15 residues. Trimming stripped 2 bases from V and 2 bases from J, with 13 bases between. In DNA, the CDR3 is TGTGCCAGCAGTTTAGGCGCGGGCCCGGCCTACGAGCAGTACTTC. This sequence encodes CASSLGAGPAYEQYF.

The chain links TRBV7-9 to TRBJ2-7, with 8 nucleotides matching TRBD2. Looked up from germline, CDR1 is SEHNR and CDR2 is FQNEAQ (reference sequence). J gave up 7 bases and V 5 bases, and 13 bases lay outside the gene matches. CDR3 length: 15 residues. The CDR3 region has the DNA TGTGCCAGCAGCACAAACGGACTAGCTGGGGATGAGCAGTACTTC. Protein sequence: CASSTNGLAGDEQYF.

This rearrangement joins TRBV7-3 to TRBJ2-5, with a tentative D call TRBD2 (6 bases). The J call is in doubt because the DNA end fits TRBJ2-7 better. The germline CDR1 and CDR2 sequences are SGHTA and FQGTGA. CDR3 length: 14 residues. CDR3 region: CASSLDGGANEQYF. The CDR3 bases are TGTGCCAGCAGCCTAGACGGGGGAGCGAACGAGCAGTACTTC.

This rearrangement joins TRBV20-1 to TRBJ1-3, with D possibly being TRBD1 (6 bases). The CDR3 loop spans 16 amino acids. The V gene lost 6 bases and the J gene lost 7 bases, with 25 bases spanning the gap. Germline V lookup: CDR1 DFQATT, CDR2 SNEGSKA (reference sequence). This CDR3 reads CSASVTARGFSNTIYF. In DNA form, the CDR3 reads TGCAGTGCGAGTGTAACGGCCAGGGGCTTTAGTAACACCATATATTTT.

A few counts support this clonotype. The V call is TRBV5-1, the J call TRBJ1-4, with 7 bases identical to TRBD1. The junction had 10 bases not matched to a gene; V was cut back by 6 bases and J by 5 bases. Germline values: CDR1 SGHRS, CDR2 YFSETQ. The CDR3 runs 15 residues. CDR3 DNA sequence: TGCGCCAGCAACCTTGGACAGGCTGGGAATGAAAAACTGTTTTTT. Translation: CASNLGQAGNEKLFF.

The rearrangement joins TRBV5-1 to TRBJ2-5; D uncertain. V was trimmed by 4 bases and J by 4 bases, leaving 17 bases between them. Germline values: CDR1 SGHRS, CDR2 YFSETQ. The CDR3 sequence is 15 residues long. The CDR3 DNA is TGCGCCAGCAGCCAGGTCAGCGTGAGTTTAGAGACCCAGTACTTC. As protein: CASSQVSVSLETQYF.

V usage is TRBV7-2 and J usage is TRBJ1-5; D perhaps matches TRBD1 (5 bases). V was cut by 4 bases and J by 2 bases, with 9 bases left in between. The CDR3 consists of 14 residues. Germline loops: CDR1 SGHTA, CDR2 FQGNSA. CDR3 nucleotides: TGTGCCAGCAGCTCGTGGGGGGGCAATCAGCCCCAGCATTTT. Translation gives CASSSWGGNQPQHF.

The rearrangement uses TRBV6-6 and TRBJ2-1; D tentatively fits TRBD1 or TRBD2 (6 bases each). Trimming took 7 bases from V and 4 from J, leaving 20 bases between them. The CDR3 spans 16 residues. The germline CDR1 and CDR2 sequences are MNHNY and SVGAGI (reference sequence). In DNA form, the CDR3 reads TGTGCCAGCATCCCCTTTACGGGGGCTCGATACAATGAGCAGTTCTTC. Its translation is CASIPFTGARYNEQFF.

The rearrangement links TRBV20-1 to TRBJ2-1, with a tentative D call TRBD2 (5 bases). The J call may not be correct, given that the DNA end is closer to TRBJ2-7. In germline, CDR1 is DFQATT, CDR2 SNEGSKA (reference sequence). The CDR3 runs to 13 residues. CDR3 nucleotides: TGCAGTGCTAGTGGCCCGGCTAGCTTCGAGCAGTACTTC. It yields the protein CSASGPASFEQYF.

This clonotype showed up just a few times. This chain uses TRBV6-5 with TRBJ1-5; D ambiguous. The V end lost 5 bases, the J end lost 2 bases, and 10 bases lay between the germline ends. The V gene's germline CDR1 is MNHEY and CDR2 SVGAGI. The CDR3 has 14 amino acids. Here the CDR3 DNA reads TGTGCCAGCAGTGCCGACACCCGCAATCAGCCCCAGCATTTT. Translated, it gives CASSADTRNQPQHF.

Here the CDR3 reads CASSSQSGGISYEQYF. The CDR3 DNA is TGCGCCAGCAGCTCCCAATCGGGAGGCATCTCCTACGAGCAGTACTTC. This chain connects TRBV5-1 to TRBJ2-7, with 7 positions matching TRBD2. The ends lost 3 bases at V and 0 bases at J; junction bases unmatched: 9. The CDR3 length is 16 residues. Germline CDR1 and CDR2: SGHRS and YFSETQ.

The chain uses TRBV28 and TRBJ2-3; the D is unclear. The CDR3 extends over 13 amino acids. CDR1 is MDHEN and CDR2 is SYDVKM in the germline V gene. V gave up 4 bases and J gave up 6 bases, with 11 bases separating them. The CDR3 sequence: CASSSGLKDTQYF. The CDR3 nucleotides are TGTGCCAGCAGTTCCGGTCTAAAGGATACGCAGTATTTT.

V is TRBV29-1 and J is TRBJ1-3; unclear D gene. Per germline, CDR1 SQVTM and CDR2 ANQGSEA. V was trimmed by 1 base and J by 8 bases, leaving 12 bases between them. CDR3 length: 13 residues. The CDR3 sequence is CSVEGTVEDTIYF. The CDR3 nucleotides read TGCAGCGTTGAAGGGACGGTTGAAGACACCATATATTTT. The full variable domain, in which reference TRBV29-1 and TRBJ1-3 provide the parts outside the CDR3, is SAVISQKPSRDICQRGTSLTIQCQVDSQVTMMFWYRQQPGQSLTLIATANQGSEATYESGFVIDKFPISRPNLTFSTLTVSNMSPEDSSIYLCSVEGTVEDTIYFGEGSWLTVV.

In its sample, this clonotype was seen a few times. The V call is TRBV20-1, the J call TRBJ2-5, with 9 bases lining up with TRBD1. The J call may not be correct, given that the DNA end is closer to TRBJ2-7. This CDR3 contains 18 residues. CDR1 is DFQATT, CDR2 SNEGSKA, per germline (reference sequence). DNA of the CDR3: TGCAGTGCTCCCTCCCTTATTCCGGGACAGGGTAGCTCCTACGAGCAGTACTTC. Its translation is CSAPSLIPGQGSSYEQYF.

This clonotype was counted a few times. The chain links TRBV29-1 to TRBJ2-7; D may be TRBD1 (6 bases). This CDR3 is 12 amino acids long. Germline V gene lookup returns CDR1 SQVTM and CDR2 ANQGSEA. The V end was cut by 4 bases, the J end by 4 bases, with 11 bases between. CDR3 in amino acids: CSVAHRDYEQYF. The CDR3 DNA is TGCAGCGTTGCTCACAGGGATTACGAGCAGTACTTC.

Regarding this clonotype: The junction differs from germline at one of its ends, possibly a read error. The V and J genes are TRBV29-1 and TRBJ2-5; 7 bases map to TRBD1. Germline V gene data show CDR1 as SQVTM and CDR2 as ANQGSEA. The CDR3 is 13 residues long. The CDR3 loop is CGVSITGEETQYF. CDR3 nucleotide sequence: TGCGGCGTCTCAATCACAGGGGAGGAGACCCAGTACTTC. Together with reference TRBV29-1 and TRBJ2-5, the CDR3 gives the full variable domain: SAVISQKPSRDICQRGTSLTIQCQVDSQVTMMFWYRQQPGQSLTLIATANQGSEATYESGFVIDKFPISRPNLTFSTLTVSNMSPEDSSIYLCGVSITGEETQYFGPGTRLLVL.

The rearrangement uses TRBV24-1 and TRBJ2-5; TRBD2 is a possible D gene (6 bases). The germline CDR1 and CDR2 sequences are KGHDR and SFDVKD. V lost 1 base, J lost 0 bases, and 17 bases lay in between. CDR3 size: 18 residues. This CDR3 is CATSDFRGEADYQETQYF. The CDR3 DNA sequence: TGTGCCACCAGTGATTTTAGAGGGGAGGCAGACTACCAAGAGACCCAGTACTTC.

The table lists this clonotype with a few counts. The chain is built from TRBV6-6 and TRBJ2-5; D remains unclear. The CDR3 is made up of 14 amino acids. Germline CDR1 and CDR2: MNHNY and SVGAGI (reference sequence). The germline V and J ends were trimmed by 2 bases and 2 bases, with 9 bases remaining between them. The chain's CDR3 is CASSYGPQQETQYF. CDR3 DNA sequence: TGTGCCAGCAGTTACGGACCTCAACAAGAGACCCAGTACTTC.

This clonotype was found a few times. J is TRBJ2-7 and V is TRBV6-6; unclear D gene. Per germline, CDR1 MNHNY and CDR2 SVGAGI (reference sequence). V was trimmed by 4 bases and J by 0 bases, leaving 13 bases between them. There are 15 residues in the CDR3. CDR3 amino acids: CASSSFDARSYEQYF. DNA of the CDR3: TGTGCCAGCAGTTCCTTCGACGCGCGCTCCTACGAGCAGTACTTC.

The genes are TRBV5-1 and TRBJ2-5, with 7 bases fitting TRBD2. V lost 0 bases and J lost 5; bases outside the gene matches: 13. This CDR3 has 17 residues. Germline V gene sequence: CDR1 SGHRS, CDR2 YFSETQ. Here the CDR3 DNA reads TGCGCCAGCAGCTTGGTGGTAGCGGGCCTCGTGGGGGAGACCCAGTACTTC. Residues: CASSLVVAGLVGETQYF.

The chain joins TRBV19 to TRBJ1-5; 8 bases fit TRBD1. V dropped 8 bases and J dropped 4; count of bases not matched to a gene: 10. This CDR3 contains 15 residues. From germline, CDR1 is LNHDA and CDR2 SQIVND (reference sequence). The CDR3 sequence: CASSPGDRRNQPQHF. The DNA of the CDR3 is TGTGCCAGTTCCCCAGGGGACAGGAGAAATCAGCCCCAGCATTTT. The variable domain in full, with the rest retrieved from reference TRBV19 and TRBJ1-5, is DGGITQSPKYLFRKEGQNVTLSCEQNLNHDAMYWYRQDPGQGLRLIYYSQIVNDFQKGDIAEGYSVSREKKESFPLTVTSAQKNPTAFYLCASSPGDRRNQPQHFGDGTRLSIL.